A selection of T cell receptor beta chains follows, all from one sample in a study of blood T cell repertoires in COVID-19. Assay: immunoSEQ multiplex PCR; the TCRdb copy retains only in-frame clones and omits some. The sample carries some 310,000 clones, roughly 89% recorded once. The sequenced material came from PBMCs or T cells enriched from blood (not recorded which). Receptors were obtained from a woman aged 25 to 45 who had recovered from COVID-19. Each CDR3 is given with its conserved first and last residue. D genes are given only for firm matches. Some rows mark clone size as missing; the rest say once, few, many or name a class of expanded clone.

D gene | J gene | clone size | V gene | CDR3 protein | CDR3 DNA
- | TRBJ2-3 | - | TRBV7-9 | CAGGRTDTQYF | TGTGCGGGCGGGCGGACAGATACGCAGTATTTT
- | TRBJ1-1 | - | TRBV7-9 | CASSSARNTEAFF | TGTGCCAGCAGCTCAGCGAGGAACACTGAAGCTTTCTTT
- | TRBJ2-7 | few | TRBV10-1 | CASSLTQGSYEQYF | TGCGCCAGCAGTTTAACACAGGGTTCCTACGAGCAGTACTTC
- | TRBJ1-3 | - | TRBV4-1 | CASSQIDRNSGNTIYF | TGCGCCAGCAGCCAGATAGACAGGAACTCTGGAAACACCATATATTTT
- | TRBJ1-1 | - | TRBV19 | CASTYGRRTEAFF | TGTGCCAGCACCTATGGGCGTCGCACTGAAGCTTTCTTT
TRBD2 | TRBJ2-1 | - | TRBV5-1 | CASSLAGFGGRESYNEQFF | TGCGCCAGCAGCTTGGCTGGATTCGGCGGGAGGGAATCCTACAATGAGCAGTTCTTC
TRBD1 | TRBJ1-1 | - | TRBV10-1 | CATPVSPGQGRDTEAFF | TGCGCCACCCCCGTAAGCCCGGGACAGGGGAGGGACACTGAAGCTTTCTTT
- | TRBJ2-3 | - | TRBV6-5 | CASSYSTGWGTDTQYF | TGTGCCAGCAGTTACTCTACAGGGTGGGGCACAGATACGCAGTATTTT
- | TRBJ1-2 | - | TRBV5-1 | CASSLEGGRETYGYTF | TGCGCCAGCAGCTTGGAAGGCGGCAGGGAAACCTATGGCTACACCTTC
- | TRBJ2-6 | - | TRBV30 | CAWIDSSGANVLTF | TGTGCCTGGATCGACAGCTCTGGGGCCAACGTCCTGACTTTC
TRBD1 | TRBJ2-7 | - | TRBV9 | CASSPGQGVPYEQYF | TGTGCCAGCAGCCCCGGACAGGGGGTGCCCTACGAGCAGTACTTC
TRBD1 | TRBJ1-2 | - | TRBV2 | CASTRGLGYGYTF | TGTGCCAGCACGAGGGGGCTAGGCTATGGCTACACCTTC
- | TRBJ2-3 | once | TRBV20-1 | CSASPGYNTDTQYF | TGCAGTGCTAGTCCCGGGTATAACACAGATACGCAGTATTTT
- | TRBJ1-2 | - | TRBV5-1 | CASSLGAGNYGYTF | TGCGCCAGCAGCTTGGGAGCAGGCAACTATGGCTACACCTTC
TRBD1 | TRBJ2-1 | - | TRBV24-1 | CATSAHGDRGVSRQFF | TGTGCCACCAGTGCCCACGGGGACAGGGGGGTGAGCCGGCAGTTCTTC
- | TRBJ1-2 | - | TRBV7-9 | CASSQSSTGGGTNYGYTF | TGTGCCAGCAGCCAATCGTCGACCGGAGGCGGAACTAACTATGGCTACACCTTC
TRBD1 | TRBJ2-2 | - | TRBV25-1 | CASSPTGKKGTGELFF | TGTGCCAGCAGTCCGACAGGGAAAAAGGGTACCGGGGAGCTGTTTTTT
- | TRBJ2-2 | - | TRBV3-1/TRBV3-2 | CASSQASMGENTGELFF | TGTGCCAGCAGCCAAGCCTCCATGGGAGAAAACACCGGGGAGCTGTTTTTT
TRBD1 | TRBJ1-1 | - | TRBV11-3 | CASSPSTGSTEAFF | TGTGCCAGCAGCCCATCGACAGGGTCCACTGAAGCTTTCTTT
TRBD2 | TRBJ2-7 | - | TRBV7-2 | CASSPAGVNEQYF | TGTGCCAGCAGCCCAGCGGGAGTAAACGAGCAGTACTTC
TRBD2 | TRBJ2-3 | - | TRBV28 | CASSQLGLASYF | TGTGCCAGCAGCCAGTTGGGACTAGCGTCGTATTTT
TRBD1 | TRBJ2-5 | once | TRBV24-1 | CATSDLGQGALYGGQETQYF | TGTGCCACCAGTGATTTGGGGCAGGGGGCGCTATACGGCGGCCAAGAGACCCAGTACTTC
TRBD1 | TRBJ2-7 | - | TRBV7-6 | CASSFDRGLYEQYF | TGTGCCAGCAGCTTCGACAGGGGGCTCTACGAGCAGTACTTC
TRBD2 | TRBJ2-1 | - | TRBV6-7 | CASSWTSGRNYNEQFF | TGTGCCAGCAGTTGGACTAGCGGGAGGAACTACAATGAGCAGTTCTTC
- | TRBJ2-7 | once | TRBV12-3/TRBV12-4 | CASTHRAHEQYF | TGTGCCAGCACCCACAGGGCCCACGAGCAGTACTTC
TRBD1 | TRBJ2-1 | - | TRBV5-1 | CASSAQGAGNEQFF | TGCGCCAGCAGCGCCCAGGGGGCCGGGAATGAGCAGTTCTTC
TRBD1 | TRBJ2-7 | once | TRBV19 | CASRRTGPFGEQYF | TGTGCCAGTAGGCGGACAGGTCCCTTCGGGGAGCAGTACTTC
- | TRBJ1-4 | - | TRBV19 | CASSIDAATTTNEKLFF | TGTGCCAGTAGTATAGATGCGGCCACTACAACTAATGAAAAACTGTTTTTT
- | TRBJ1-1 | - | TRBV28 | CASWPVGGLRTEAFF | TGTGCCAGCTGGCCGGTCGGGGGTCTGAGAACTGAAGCTTTCTTT
TRBD2 | TRBJ2-1 | - | TRBV6-5 | CASSYGLAGEEQFF | TGTGCCAGCAGTTACGGTTTAGCGGGGGAGGAGCAGTTCTTC
- | TRBJ1-6 | - | TRBV13 | CASSLNTVSSNSPLHF | TGTGCCAGCAGCTTAAATACTGTATCGAGTAATTCACCCCTCCACTTT
- | TRBJ1-2 | - | TRBV6-5 | CASSYSVTGVNYGYTF | TGTGCCAGCAGTTACTCGGTCACAGGCGTCAACTATGGCTACACCTTC
- | TRBJ1-3 | - | TRBV28 | CASSLGDTGNTIYF | TGTGCCAGCAGTTTGGGGGACACTGGAAACACCATATATTTT
TRBD1 | TRBJ1-4 | - | TRBV6-5 | CASRLTGGVGEKLFF | TGTGCCAGCAGGCTCACAGGGGGAGTTGGTGAAAAACTGTTTTTT
- | TRBJ2-1 | once | TRBV12-2 | CASRLTEILGLADGNEQFF | TGTGCAAGTCGCTTAACCGAAATCCTGGGACTAGCGGACGGCAATGAGCAGTTCTTC
TRBD2 | TRBJ2-7 | - | TRBV4-2 | CASSQEPSGGYEQYF | TGTGCCAGCAGCCAAGAGCCTAGCGGGGGGTACGAGCAGTACTTC
TRBD2 | TRBJ2-7 | once | TRBV7-2 | CASSPSAGGDLEQYF | TGTGCCAGCAGCCCCTCAGCGGGAGGGGACCTCGAGCAGTACTTC
TRBD2 | TRBJ2-5 | - | TRBV5-4 | CASSLGAGVGWETQYF | TGTGCCAGCAGCTTGGGCGCGGGAGTAGGTTGGGAGACCCAGTACTTC
TRBD1 | TRBJ1-1 | - | TRBV6-2/TRBV6-3 | CASSMTGTTLRAFF | TGTGCCAGCAGTATGACAGGGACGACGTTGAGAGCTTTCTTT
- | TRBJ1-1 | - | TRBV28 | CASSLPTGLNTEAFF | TGTGCCAGCAGTTTGCCGACAGGTCTGAACACTGAAGCTTTCTTT
TRBD1 | TRBJ1-2 | once | TRBV3-1/TRBV3-2 | CASRLDPGQGFYGYTF | TGTGCCAGCAGACTCGACCCGGGACAGGGCTTCTATGGCTACACCTTC
TRBD1 | TRBJ2-2 | - | TRBV18 | CASSQGTANTGELFF | TGTGCCAGCTCACAAGGGACAGCTAACACCGGGGAGCTGTTTTTT
TRBD1 | TRBJ1-6 | - | TRBV9 | CASSERTGGMSPLHF | TGTGCCAGCAGCGAACGGACAGGGGGCATGTCACCCCTCCACTTT
- | TRBJ1-2 | - | TRBV19 | CARAPTRTVTNYGYTF | TGTGCCAGGGCCCCGACAAGAACGGTAACAAACTATGGCTACACCTTC
TRBD2 | TRBJ2-7 | once | TRBV7-2 | CASSVSSGSGVEQYF | TGTGCCAGCAGCGTATCTAGCGGGAGCGGCGTCGAGCAGTACTTC
- | TRBJ2-7 | - | TRBV5-1 | CASSPTPTGSYEQYF | TGCGCCAGCAGCCCGACCCCGACAGGCTCCTACGAGCAGTACTTC
- | TRBJ2-1 | - | TRBV11-3 | CASSYPGLSEQFF | TGTGCCAGCAGCTATCCTGGTCTGAGTGAGCAGTTCTTC
- | TRBJ2-3 | - | TRBV10-1 | CASRGGLADTQYF | TGCGCCAGCAGGGGGGGGCTGGCAGATACGCAGTATTTT